This T cell receptor beta chain was sequenced during a study of regulatory T cells in long-lasting Graves disease. Germline V CDR1 and CDR2: KGHSH, LQKENI. V lost 5 bases and J lost 5; bases outside the gene matches: 6. The CDR3 length is 15 residues. Libraries of TCR beta came from iRepertoire HTBI primers plus Arm-PCR of CDR3 regions. TCRdb analysed the multiplex PCR reads with MiXCR anew, one entry per CDR3 protein. The table lists approximately 350,000 distinct CDR3 sequences, 10% to 15% of them singletons. The time point is: newly diagnosed GD, antithyroid drugs for less than 3 months. The TCR library was made from RNA that had been extracted from PBMCs in TRIzol. This clonotype was recorded at least ten times. This same sample was also part of a study on T cells in Graves' hyperthyroidism and ophthalmopathy.

The sample here was peripheral blood mononuclear cells (PBMCs), taken at new diagnosis, from a patient treated with antithyroid drugs. The source of this sequence is a woman younger than 35 with Graves disease. The J gene is TRBJ1-5, the V gene TRBV18; TRBD1 agrees at 10 bases. The chain's CDR3 is CASSTGQGGYQPQHF. The CDR3 coding sequence is TGTGCCAGCTCAACCGGACAGGGGGGCTATCAGCCCCAGCATTTT. Together with reference TRBV18 and TRBJ1-5, the CDR3 gives the full variable domain: NAGVMQNPRHLVRRRGQEARLRCSPMKGHSHVYWYRQLPEEGLKFMVYLQKENIIDESGMPKERFSAEFPKEGPSILRIQQVVRGDSAAYFCASSTGQGGYQPQHFGDGTRLSIL.